The 18 T cell receptor beta chains below all came from one sample that was sequenced in a study of blood T cell repertoires in COVID-19. Repertoires were generated with immunoSEQ multiplex PCR, while TCRdb's copy carries only in-frame clones and drops some. This sample has roughly 40,000 clones, with over 70% found just once. The sequenced material came from peripheral blood. All receptors derive from a woman between 70 and 85 years old with acute or convalescent COVID-19.

Only a few counts were recorded for this clone. The rearrangement uses TRBV7-9 and TRBJ2-1; 9 nucleotides align to TRBD2. V was pared by 5 bases and J by 0 bases, with 2 bases of the junction left unmatched. The germline V gene has CDR1 SEHNR and CDR2 FQNEAQ (reference sequence). The CDR3 contains 15 residues. The CDR3 DNA sequence: TGTGCCAGCAGCGCTAGCGGGGACTCCTACAATGAGCAGTTCTTC. Its translation is CASSASGDSYNEQFF.

V and J are TRBV10-3 and TRBJ1-5, with unresolved D. Deletions cut 3 bases from V and 4 bases from J, with 13 bases between. The CDR3 has 15 amino acids. Germline assignment: CDR1 ENHRY and CDR2 SYGVKD. This CDR3 reads CAISEIPEANQPQHF. For the CDR3, the DNA is TGTGCCATCAGTGAAATACCGGAGGCAAATCAGCCCCAGCATTTT.

The rearrangement joins TRBV25-1 to TRBJ2-2, with TRBD2 as a possible D gene (5 bases). The V gene's germline CDR1 is MGHDK and CDR2 SYGVNS. Trimming took off 7 bases at V and 4 bases at J, with 10 bases between the two ends. CDR3 size: 13 residues. DNA for the CDR3: TGTGCCAGCACCCTCGCGGGCACCGGGGAGCTGTTTTTT. Protein: CASTLAGTGELFF. The variable domain in full, completed from reference TRBV25-1 and TRBJ2-2, reads EADIYQTPRYLVIGTGKKITLECSQTMGHDKMYWYQQDPGMELHLIHYSYGVNSTEKGDLSSESTVSRIRTEHFPLTLESARPSHTSQYLCASTLAGTGELFFGEGSRLTVL.

V gene TRBV5-6 combines with J gene TRBJ2-4; D is unclear. Germline CDR1 reads SGHDT; CDR2 reads YYEEEE. The CDR3 contains 13 residues. V lost 4 bases, J lost 6 bases, and 11 bases lay in between. As DNA, the CDR3 is TGTGCCAGCAGCCTCGTCGAGGTAAACATTCAGTACTTC. This translates into CASSLVEVNIQYF.

This clone has a single count. The CDR3 loop is CASSQEHLDYNEQFF. CDR3 in DNA: TGCGCCAGCAGCCAAGAACACCTAGATTACAATGAGCAGTTCTTC. The gene calls are TRBV4-1 and TRBJ2-1; D ambiguous. The germline V and J ends were trimmed by 0 bases and 4 bases, with 10 bases remaining between them. The CDR3 spans 15 residues. Germline CDR1 reads MGHRA; CDR2 reads YSYEKL.

This sequence joins TRBV18 and TRBJ1-2; D gene unclear. The germline V and J ends were trimmed by 2 bases and 3 bases, with 10 bases remaining between them. The length of the CDR3 is 14 residues. Per the germline V gene, CDR1 is KGHSH and CDR2 is LQKENI. The CDR3 loop is CASSPGEGHYGYTF. The CDR3 DNA reads TGTGCCAGCTCACCAGGCGAGGGTCACTATGGCTACACCTTC. Full variable domain (outside the CDR3, taken from reference TRBV18 and TRBJ1-2): NAGVMQNPRHLVRRRGQEARLRCSPMKGHSHVYWYRQLPEEGLKFMVYLQKENIIDESGMPKERFSAEFPKEGPSILRIQQVVRGDSAAYFCASSPGEGHYGYTFGSGTRLTVV.

CDR3 DNA sequence: TGTGCCATCAGTGACGGAACTATCAACACCGGGGAGCTGTTTTTT. Translating it yields CAISDGTINTGELFF. This sequence joins TRBV10-3 and TRBJ2-2; no firm D call. Germline CDR1 ENHRY, CDR2 SYGVKD. Between the trimmed V and J ends, which lost 3 bases and 2 bases, there was a span of 10 bases. The CDR3 has 15 amino acids.

V and J are TRBV12-3 or TRBV12-4 and TRBJ2-1, with D unclear. The CDR3 runs 12 residues. V lost 4 bases and J 15 bases, leaving 16 bases between the germline ends. The DNA for the CDR3 is TGTGCCAGCAGTTCTCACGACTTGAAACGGTTCTTC. It yields the protein CASSSHDLKRFF.

This clone was seen only a few times. The chain uses TRBV6-6 and TRBJ1-2; D not resolved. CDR1 is MNHNY and CDR2 is SVGAGI in the germline V gene (reference sequence). The CDR3 has 13 residues. Trimming left V 5 bases short and J 7 bases short, with 14 bases between. The DNA of the CDR3 is TGTGCCAGCAGTCCTCAACAGATCCGTGGCTACACCTTC. Protein product: CASSPQQIRGYTF.

The CDR3 region has the DNA TGTGCCAGCAGCGTAGGCGTAGGGAGAGATACGCAGTATTTT. Amino acid sequence: CASSVGVGRDTQYF. This sequence joins TRBV9 and TRBJ2-3; a weak D match, TRBD2 (5 bases). CDR3 length equals 14 residues. Germline CDR1 reads SGDLS; CDR2 reads YYNGEE. Trimming removed 0 bases at V and 5 bases at J, with 10 bases between.

The chain is built from TRBV5-5 and TRBJ2-2; D not resolved. This CDR3 has 13 amino acids. The germline CDR1 and CDR2 sequences are SGHKS and YYEKEE (reference sequence). V was shortened by 3 bases and J by 6 bases, with 9 bases between the two germline ends. The CDR3 sequence: CASSWYQAGELFF. The CDR3 DNA sequence: TGTGCCAGCAGCTGGTACCAGGCCGGGGAGCTGTTTTTT.

The chain carries TRBV3-1 (or the pseudogene TRBV3-2) and TRBJ1-2, with D tentatively TRBD1 (5 bases). V gave up 2 bases and J gave up 1 base, with 14 bases separating them. The CDR3 is made up of 16 amino acids. The germline gives CDR1 LGHDT, CDR2 YNNKEL (reference sequence). For the CDR3, the DNA is TGTGCCAGCAGCCAAAGGGGCTCGGCACATAACTATGGCTACACCTTC. It specifies CASSQRGSAHNYGYTF.

The rearrangement uses TRBV2 and TRBJ2-5, with a possible D match to TRBD2 (6 bases). Trimming removed 0 bases from V and 9 bases from J, with 11 bases in between. Germline V gives CDR1 SNHLY, CDR2 FYNNEI. This CDR3 is built from 13 residues. Here the CDR3 reads CASSEAGGLAQYF. The DNA for the CDR3 is TGTGCCAGCAGTGAAGCGGGGGGACTGGCCCAGTACTTC.

This clone occurred a few times. The chain combines TRBV28 with TRBJ1-2, with a weak D call TRBD1 (5 bases). Trimming took off 3 bases at V and 5 bases at J, with 16 bases between the two ends. The CDR3 totals 15 residues. The germline gives CDR1 MDHEN, CDR2 SYDVKM. CDR3 protein: CASSFQQGGGYGYTF. DNA for the CDR3: TGTGCCAGCAGTTTCCAGCAGGGTGGTGGGTATGGCTACACCTTC.

The chain carries TRBV5-1 and TRBJ2-3, with 10 bases identical to TRBD2. The V and J ends lost 4 bases and 1 base, in that order; junction bases with no gene match: 3. Germline lookup yields CDR1 SGHRS and CDR2 YFSETQ. The length of the CDR3 is 15 residues. The CDR3 bases are TGCGCCAGCAGCAATCTAGCGGGGGGCACAGATACGCAGTATTTT. It is translated as CASSNLAGGTDTQYF.

The chain carries TRBV29-1 and TRBJ2-2; possibly TRBD2 for D (6 bases). The CDR3 totals 15 residues. Trimming shortened V by 5 bases and J by 2 bases, and 15 bases separated the two germline ends. Germline CDR1 and CDR2: SQVTM and ANQGSEA. CDR3 region: CSVLISGTNTGELFF. As DNA, the CDR3 is TGCAGCGTTCTCATATCCGGGACTAACACCGGGGAGCTGTTTTTT.

J is TRBJ2-1 and V is TRBV5-1; a weak D match, TRBD2 (5 bases). Trimming removed 4 bases from V and 4 bases from J, with 15 bases in between. The CDR3 sequence is 15 residues long. Germline V lookup: CDR1 SGHRS, CDR2 YFSETQ. The CDR3 DNA reads TGCGCCAGCAGCCAAGGGAGCGGAAGATACAATGAGCAGTTCTTC. This codes for CASSQGSGRYNEQFF. Together with reference TRBV5-1 and TRBJ2-1, the CDR3 gives the full variable domain: KAGVTQTPRYLIKTRGQQVTLSCSPISGHRSVSWYQQTPGQGLQFLFEYFSETQRNKGNFPGRFSGRQFSNSRSEMNVSTLELGDSALYLCASSQGSGRYNEQFFGPGTRLTVL.

Note on this clone: At one end, the junction sequence differs from germline, possibly due to a read error. The V call is TRBV7-3, the J call TRBJ1-2; the D is unclear. Germline values: CDR1 SGHTA, CDR2 FQGTGA. This CDR3 has 13 residues. Written as DNA, the CDR3 is TGTGCCAGCAGCTTATTCTCAGAGGCCCCCCTCCTCTTC. Translating it yields CASSLFSEAPLLF. The full variable domain, rest sourced from reference TRBV7-3 and TRBJ1-2, is GAGVSQTPSNKVTEKGKYVELRCDPISGHTALYWYRQSLGQGPEFLIYFQGTGAADDSGLPNDRFFAVRPEGSVSTLKIQRTERGDSAVYLCASSLFSEAPLLFGSGTRLTVV.